Listed here are 9 T cell receptor beta chains from one sample, sequenced in a study of beta chain features in type 1 diabetes. Their recognized antigens are unknown. The study's findings and limits: Type 1 diabetes patients had TCRB CDR3s that were shorter (moderately but significantly so) in all four CD4+ subsets.

Since all of the isolated RNA was reverse transcribed, expressed TCRB transcripts were what got sequenced. Sequencing was performed with immunoSEQ multiplex PCR; in TCRdb, only in-frame clones are kept and a portion is missing. The data contain about 640,000 clones, around 12% of them seen just once; the ten biggest clones take up around 0.12%. Specimen: naive CD4+ T cells from blood. These receptor sequences come from a man aged 25-45 years with type 1 diabetes.

The CDR3 DNA reads as TGTGCCAGCAGCTTTCAGGAGTACAATGAGCAGTTCTTC. This gives the protein CASSFQEYNEQFF. The rearrangement uses TRBV7-2 and TRBJ2-1; D gene uncertain. V lost 3 bases and J lost 4, with 7 bases in between. This CDR3 region has 13 residues. Per the germline V gene, CDR1 is SGHTA and CDR2 is FQGNSA.

J is TRBJ1-6 and V is TRBV2; D might be TRBD1 (6 bases). The germline V and J ends were trimmed by 2 bases and 14 bases, with 22 bases remaining between them. Germline V CDR1 and CDR2: SNHLY, FYNNEI. CDR3 size: 16 residues. CDR3 DNA: TGTGCCAGCAGTGAATCTGTACAGGGAGGCCTCGTCACCCTCCACTTT. Protein: CASSESVQGGLVTLHF.

This rearrangement joins TRBV10-1 to TRBJ2-7; no firm D call. Trimming pared 5 bases from V and 0 bases from J, leaving 8 bases between. The CDR3 totals 13 residues. Germline CDR1 and CDR2: WNHNN and SYGVQD (reference sequence). The CDR3 nucleotides are TGCGCCAGCAGTCCGGACCTCTCCTACGAGCAGTACTTC. It specifies CASSPDLSYEQYF.

This clone was counted only a few times. The chain uses TRBV30 and TRBJ1-5, with no clear D. The CDR3 has 15 amino acids. Germline CDR1 reads GTSNPN; CDR2 reads SVGIG (reference sequence). The ends were cut back, 0 bases at V and 4 bases at J, with 13 bases in the middle. The CDR3: CAWSVPPEKNQPQHF. DNA for the CDR3: TGTGCCTGGAGTGTACCCCCGGAGAAGAATCAGCCCCAGCATTTT.

The sample holds a few counts of this clone. The chain recombines TRBV30 with TRBJ1-6; the match to TRBD1 covers 8 bases. Germline V gives CDR1 GTSNPN, CDR2 SVGIG (reference sequence). CDR3 size: 13 residues. V lost 3 bases, J lost 7 bases, and 2 bases stayed unmatched. This CDR3 reads CAWSRQGNSPLHF. CDR3 bases: TGTGCCTGGAGCCGACAGGGGAATTCACCCCTCCACTTT.

The chain couples TRBV6-6 to TRBJ2-7; perhaps TRBD2 as D (5 bases). The CDR3 length is 12 residues. With 5 bases removed from V and 6 bases from J, the gap between germline ends came to 11 bases. CDR1 MNHNY and CDR2 SVGAGI come from the germline V gene (reference sequence). CDR3 nucleotide sequence: TGTGCCAGCAGTACTAGAACCGGCGAGCAGTACTTC. Residues: CASSTRTGEQYF.

The CDR3 coding sequence is TGTGCCAGCAGCTTAGCCACAGGGCCGAAGCCCCAGCATTTT. Translated: CASSLATGPKPQHF. The chain is built from TRBV7-2 and TRBJ1-5; weak D call: TRBD1 (6 bases). The CDR3 consists of 14 residues. Germline CDR1 SGHTA, CDR2 FQGNSA. The V end was cut by 0 bases, the J end by 8 bases, with 11 bases between.

Here the CDR3 reads CAGFRDGPYF. The CDR3 region has the DNA TGTGCCGGCTTCCGGGACGGCCCGTATTTT. The chain links TRBV6-1 to TRBJ2-3; tentatively, D is TRBD1 or TRBD2 (5 bases each). The CDR3 sequence is 10 residues long. Germline V lookup: CDR1 MNHNS, CDR2 SASEGT. The V gene lost 11 bases and the J gene lost 14 bases, with 17 bases spanning the gap.

The chain has TRBV7-3 and TRBJ2-5; the match to TRBD1 covers 7 bases. Trimming cost V 5 bases and J 5 bases; bases outside gene matches: 8. The CDR3 extends over 14 amino acids. The V gene's germline CDR1 is SGHTA and CDR2 FQGTGA. Here the CDR3 reads CASSPTQGVETQYF. CDR3 DNA sequence: TGTGCCAGCAGCCCGACCCAGGGGGTTGAGACCCAGTACTTC.